The clone carrying this T cell receptor beta chain occurred a few times. Per germline, CDR1 KGHSH and CDR2 LQKENI. The CDR3 extends over 19 amino acids. With 2 bases clipped from V and 5 bases from J, the junction kept 17 bases outside the gene matches. Time point reported: pre-sensitization, week 0. This sample's treatment: therapeutic diphenylcyclopropenone sensitization with weekly scalp DPC. The source of the sample is a study of human T cells and chemical hapten exposure. Study at large: Per-sample TCR yield variation was attributed mainly to small pooled library volume differences.

In the authors' methods: There were a median of around 97,000 TCRs per sample, with a range from about 20,000 to 700,000. MiXCR was run by TCRdb on the RACE reads, yielding one entry per CDR3 protein. The V and J calls were determined by TCRdb, not by the authors. The sample has about 40,000 distinct CDR3 sequences; approximately 10% are singletons. The J gene is TRBJ2-5, the V gene TRBV18, with 10 bases identical to TRBD2. This TCR was sampled from a man aged 25 to 45 with alopecia areata. Some clones in this sample may be carry-over from other donors' samples. Sequenced material: whole blood, taken in connection with sensitization to the hapten diphenylcyclopropenone (DPC). The CDR3 spells CASSPIPLRASGGPETQYF. The CDR3, as DNA: TGTGCCAGCTCACCAATCCCCTTGCGGGCTAGCGGGGGCCCCGAGACCCAGTACTTC. Supplemented by reference TRBV18 and TRBJ2-5, the full variable domain reads NAGVMQNPRHLVRRRGQEARLRCSPMKGHSHVYWYRQLPEEGLKFMVYLQKENIIDESGMPKERFSAEFPKEGPSILRIQQVVRGDSAAYFCASSPIPLRASGGPETQYFGPGTRLLVL.